This T cell receptor (beta chain) is from a study of T cells after yellow fever vaccination. Study-wide context: Where fractions had low cell numbers, libraries were prepared from them with the SMART-Seq v4 Ultra Low Input RNA kit.

The V segment lost 1 base and the J segment 2 bases; nucleotides outside the gene matches: 2. CDR3 length: 14 residues. Germline V gives CDR1 MNHEY, CDR2 SVGEGT. 5'RACE template switching produced TCR cDNA carrying a universal primer site and UMIs. TCRdb passed the 5' RACE reads through MiXCR, listing each CDR3 protein once. Of around 360,000 distinct CDR3 sequences in the sample, roughly 12% were seen once. The TCR sequence derives from a man younger than 30 who received the YFV17D yellow fever vaccine. Sequencing used PBMCs, obtained on the day of the first yellow fever vaccination. The chain is built from TRBV6-2 or TRBV6-3 and TRBJ2-7; 7 nucleotides agree with TRBD1. This chain's CDR3 is CASSYWDRPYEQYF. The CDR3 DNA reads TGTGCCAGCAGTTACTGGGACAGACCCTACGAGCAGTACTTC.